This paragraph covers one T cell receptor (beta chain) sequence. The record originates from a study of blood T cell repertoires in COVID-19. Study at large: Acute and convalescent COVID-19 samples came from the United States, Italy and Spain.

TCRdb's table, derived via immunoSEQ multiplex PCR, lists solely in-frame clones and lacks some. The sample carries about 430,000 clones, about 88% recorded once. V was pared by 1 base and J by 2 bases, with 15 bases between. The CDR3 totals 16 residues. Germline CDR1 is LNHNV and CDR2 is YYDKDF (reference sequence). The clonotype was recovered from a woman under 30 who had been exposed to COVID-19. Sequenced sample: PBMCs or T cells enriched from blood (not recorded which). The chain couples TRBV15 to TRBJ2-7; D ambiguous. The DNA of the CDR3 is TGTGCCACCAGCAGAGTCATTGCTAGTGACGCCTACGAGCAGTACTTC. As protein: CATSRVIASDAYEQYF.